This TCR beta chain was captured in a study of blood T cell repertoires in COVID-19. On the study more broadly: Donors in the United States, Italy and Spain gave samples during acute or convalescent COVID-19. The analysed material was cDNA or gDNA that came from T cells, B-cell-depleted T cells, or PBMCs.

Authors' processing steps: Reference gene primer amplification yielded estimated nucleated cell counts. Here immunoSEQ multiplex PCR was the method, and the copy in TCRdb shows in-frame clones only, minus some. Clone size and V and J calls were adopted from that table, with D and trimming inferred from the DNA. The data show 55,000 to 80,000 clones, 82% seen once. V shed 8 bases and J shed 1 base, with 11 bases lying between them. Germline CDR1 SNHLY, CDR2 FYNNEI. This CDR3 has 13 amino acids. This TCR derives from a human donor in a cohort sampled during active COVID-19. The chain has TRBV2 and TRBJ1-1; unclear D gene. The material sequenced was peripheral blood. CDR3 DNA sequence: TGTGCCAGCCTCTATACCTGGAACACTGAAGCTTTCTTT. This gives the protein CASLYTWNTEAFF.